One T cell receptor (beta chain) is described in this entry. Antigen specificity is unknown. It was genomic DNA that served as the template for profiling TCR beta VDJ and CDR3. Each CDR3 protein is one row after TCRdb ran MiXCR on the reads. The sample yields hundreds of thousands of distinct CDR3 sequences, 82% seen once. This entry belongs to a study of CD8+CD57+ T cells in acquired aplastic anemia. General study findings and limits: The study found no significant CD8+ Simpson's diversity difference between patients and controls.

The germline V gene encodes CDR1 SGDLS and CDR2 YYNGEE. This CDR3 comprises 14 residues. The V end was cut by 0 bases, the J end by 7 bases, with 12 bases between. Flow cytometry had shown expanded CD8+CD57+ cells in the patients chosen for sequencing. Every patient was diagnosed with severe acquired aplastic anemia. Untreated patients provided the blood samples, with no therapy given before sampling. The clonotype originates from a human donor with aplastic anemia. The sequencing sample was made of sorted CD4+, CD8+, or CD8+CD57+ T cells (not recorded which) from PBMCs. V is TRBV9 and J is TRBJ2-3, with D uncertain. The CDR3 sequence: CASSVGSGPHTQYF. In DNA, the CDR3 is TGTGCCAGCAGCGTAGGGTCAGGTCCCCATACGCAGTATTTT.